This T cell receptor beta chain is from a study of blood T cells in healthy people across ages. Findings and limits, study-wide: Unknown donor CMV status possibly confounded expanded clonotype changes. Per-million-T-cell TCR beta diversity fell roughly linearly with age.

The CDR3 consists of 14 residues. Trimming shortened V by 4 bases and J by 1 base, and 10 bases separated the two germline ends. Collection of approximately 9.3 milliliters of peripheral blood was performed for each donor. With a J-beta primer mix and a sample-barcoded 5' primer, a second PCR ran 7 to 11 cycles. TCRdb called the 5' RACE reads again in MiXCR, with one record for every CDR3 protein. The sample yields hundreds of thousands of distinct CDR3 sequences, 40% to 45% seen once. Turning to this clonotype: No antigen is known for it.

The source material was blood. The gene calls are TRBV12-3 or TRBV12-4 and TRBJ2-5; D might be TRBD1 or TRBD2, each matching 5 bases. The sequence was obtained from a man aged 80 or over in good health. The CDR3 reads CASSWDGTQETQYF. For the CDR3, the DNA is TGTGCCAGCAGTTGGGACGGAACCCAAGAGACCCAGTACTTC.